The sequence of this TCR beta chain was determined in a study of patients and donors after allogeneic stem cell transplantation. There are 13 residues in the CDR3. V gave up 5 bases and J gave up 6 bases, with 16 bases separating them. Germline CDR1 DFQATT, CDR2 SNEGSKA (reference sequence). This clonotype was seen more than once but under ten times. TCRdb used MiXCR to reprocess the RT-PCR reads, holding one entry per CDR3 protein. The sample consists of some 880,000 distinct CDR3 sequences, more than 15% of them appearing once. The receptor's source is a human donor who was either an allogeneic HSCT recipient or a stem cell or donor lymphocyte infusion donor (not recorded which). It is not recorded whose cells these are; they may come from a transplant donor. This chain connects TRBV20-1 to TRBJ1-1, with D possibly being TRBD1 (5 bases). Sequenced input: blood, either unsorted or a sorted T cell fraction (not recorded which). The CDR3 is CSAGKTLGAEAFF. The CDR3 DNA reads TGCAGTGCTGGAAAAACGCTGGGGGCTGAAGCTTTCTTT.